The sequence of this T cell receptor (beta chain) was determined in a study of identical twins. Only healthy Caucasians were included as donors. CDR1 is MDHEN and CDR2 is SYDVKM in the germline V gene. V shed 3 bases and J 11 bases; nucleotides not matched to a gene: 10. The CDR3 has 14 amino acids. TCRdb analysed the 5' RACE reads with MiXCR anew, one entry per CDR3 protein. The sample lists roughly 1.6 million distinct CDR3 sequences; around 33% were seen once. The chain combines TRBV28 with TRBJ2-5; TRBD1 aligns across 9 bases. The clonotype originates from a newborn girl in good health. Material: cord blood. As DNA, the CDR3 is TGTGCCAGCAGTTTGGGACAGGGAATCGGGGGGCAGTACTTC. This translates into CASSLGQGIGGQYF.